The 17 T cell receptor beta chains listed next were all sequenced from one sample in a study of post-analysis software for immune sequencing data. Overall study results and limits: Compared with controls, patients had more of five or six TRBV segments, including TRBV5-6, TRBV5-1 and TRBV20-1.

The TCR beta cDNA libraries carried unique molecular identifiers. TCRdb ran MiXCR on the PCR reads and lists one entry per CDR3 protein. This repertoire shows 740,000 or so distinct CDR3 sequences, roughly half found once; its top ten account for approximately 4.5%. The antigens for these receptors are not known. What was sequenced was blood. The receptors were sampled from a girl between 5 and 17 years old with multiple sclerosis.

A single count supports this clonotype. V and J are TRBV25-1 and TRBJ2-1, with D maybe TRBD1 (6 bases). Trimming took off 7 bases at V and 4 bases at J, with 11 bases between the two ends. Germline lookup yields CDR1 MGHDK and CDR2 SYGVNS. The CDR3 consists of 13 residues. CDR3 sequence reads: CASNQGTYNEQFF. The CDR3 nucleotides read TGTGCCAGCAACCAGGGGACATACAATGAGCAGTTCTTC.

The chain couples TRBV6-2 or TRBV6-3 to TRBJ2-7; D uncertain. The J call may be faulty, since TRBJ2-5 better matches the DNA end. Per the germline V gene, CDR1 is MNHEY and CDR2 is SVGEGT. This CDR3 contains 17 residues. The CDR3 DNA is TGTGCCAGCAGTTACGTTAGAGAACCAGGCCCCCAAGAGACCCAGTACTTC. Amino acid sequence: CASSYVREPGPQETQYF.

This clonotype has just a few counts. This rearrangement joins TRBV6-5 to TRBJ2-5; a possible D gene is TRBD2 (5 bases). Between the trimmed V and J ends, which lost 6 bases and 5 bases, there was a span of 13 bases. Germline CDR1 is MNHEY and CDR2 is SVGAGI. The CDR3 length is 13 residues. The CDR3 is CASRLGVRETQYF. CDR3 coding DNA: TGTGCCAGCAGACTCGGGGTGAGGGAGACCCAGTACTTC.

This chain links TRBV5-1 with TRBJ2-5; 10 bases are a match to TRBD2. The DNA matches TRBJ2-7 better at its end, which makes the J call doubtful. The CDR3 sequence is 15 residues long. The germline V gene has CDR1 SGHRS and CDR2 YFSETQ. In DNA, the CDR3 is TGCGCCAGCAGCTTAACTAGCGGGATCTCCTACGAGCAGTACTTC. Its translation is CASSLTSGISYEQYF.

The chain combines TRBV6-1 with TRBJ2-1; TRBD1 might be the D (6 bases). Gene TRBJ2-7 matches the end of the DNA better, so the J call may be wrong. Germline assignment: CDR1 MNHNS and CDR2 SASEGT. CDR3 length: 15 residues. This CDR3 is CASSTQGSASYEQYF. The CDR3 coding sequence is TGTGCCAGCAGCACCCAGGGGTCAGCCTCCTACGAGCAGTACTTC.

The V and J genes are TRBV5-1 and TRBJ2-5, with 10 nucleotides matching TRBD2. This CDR3 is 16 amino acids long. The V and J ends lost 1 base and 2 bases, in that order; junction bases with no gene match: 5. CDR1 is SGHRS, CDR2 YFSETQ, per germline. The CDR3 region is CASSLFGLAAQETQYF. The CDR3 coding sequence is TGCGCCAGCAGCTTGTTCGGACTAGCGGCACAAGAGACCCAGTACTTC.

J is TRBJ2-5 and V is TRBV9; TRBD1 agrees at 10 bases. The CDR3 has 15 residues. Per the germline V gene, CDR1 is SGDLS and CDR2 is YYNGEE. V shed 4 bases and J 3 bases; nucleotides not matched to a gene: 6. CDR3 nucleotide sequence: TGTGCCAGCAGCACCGAGGGGACAGGGGAAGAGACCCAGTACTTC. This encodes CASSTEGTGEETQYF.

Note on this clonotype: Just one base apart from a much larger clone, this may be a read error. The chain couples TRBV12-3 or TRBV12-4 to TRBJ2-7, with TRBD1 matching 11 bases. The CDR3 length is 14 residues. The ends lost 6 bases at V and 6 bases at J; junction bases unmatched: 7. CDR3 coding DNA: TGTGCCAGCAGATCCGGGACAGGGGGAAGCGAGCAGTACTTC. Protein: CASRSGTGGSEQYF.

This clonotype appeared a few times. The chain's CDR3 is CASSHGGQGSQETQYF. CDR3 in DNA: TGCGCCAGCAGCCACGGTGGGCAGGGGTCACAAGAGACCCAGTACTTC. The chain links TRBV5-1 to TRBJ2-5, with a tentative D call TRBD1 (6 bases). The CDR3 runs 16 residues. In germline, CDR1 is SGHRS, CDR2 YFSETQ. Between the trimmed V and J ends, which lost 4 bases and 2 bases, there was a span of 18 bases.

V gene TRBV3-1 combines with J gene TRBJ2-7; 7 bases are a match to TRBD1. The CDR3 runs to 15 residues. From germline, CDR1 is LGHDT and CDR2 YNNKEL (reference sequence). The trim removed 3 bases at V and 5 bases at J, leaving 10 bases unmatched. CDR3 in amino acids: CASSQRQGRTHEQYF. Written as DNA, the CDR3 is TGTGCCAGCAGCCAGAGACAGGGACGCACTCACGAGCAGTACTTC.

The V gene is TRBV6-5, the J gene TRBJ2-5; 7 bases map to TRBD1. CDR3 size: 14 residues. V lost 6 bases, J lost 2 bases, and 6 bases stayed unmatched. In germline, CDR1 is MNHEY, CDR2 SVGAGI. CDR3 in amino acids: CASRWGQTQETQYF. Written as DNA, the CDR3 is TGTGCCAGCAGATGGGGACAGACACAAGAGACCCAGTACTTC.

This chain joins TRBV7-8 and TRBJ2-1; TRBD2 matches at 11 bases. With V trimmed by 4 bases and J by 10 bases, 9 bases remained unmatched. This CDR3 contains 15 residues. Germline values: CDR1 SGHVS, CDR2 FQNEAQ. CDR3 sequence: CASSSIAGGTGEQFF. DNA of the CDR3: TGTGCCAGCAGCTCTATAGCGGGAGGGACAGGAGAGCAGTTCTTC.

CDR3 bases: TGCGCCAGCAGGCCAGCGGGAGTTAGCTCCTACAATGAGCAGTTCTTC. It encodes CASRPAGVSSYNEQFF. This sequence joins TRBV4-1 and TRBJ2-1, with 8 bases fitting TRBD2. The V gene's germline CDR1 is MGHRA and CDR2 YSYEKL. This CDR3 contains 16 residues. V lost 6 bases to trimming and J lost 0 bases; unmatched junction nucleotides: 7.

This chain links TRBV5-5 with TRBJ2-7; no clear D. The V and J ends lost 4 bases and 3 bases respectively, with 14 bases between them. Germline V lookup: CDR1 SGHKS, CDR2 YYEKEE (reference sequence). The length of the CDR3 is 14 residues. CDR3: CASSRDVPFYEQYF. Here the CDR3 DNA reads TGTGCCAGCAGCCGCGACGTCCCTTTCTACGAGCAGTACTTC.

This clonotype came up a few times. The chain combines TRBV7-9 with TRBJ2-7, with 8 positions matching TRBD2. V lost 7 bases, J lost 5 bases, and 7 bases stayed unmatched. The V gene's germline CDR1 is SEHNR and CDR2 FQNEAQ (reference sequence). The CDR3 extends over 13 amino acids. CDR3 sequence: CASTQAGVNEQYF. CDR3 in DNA: TGTGCCAGCACCCAAGCGGGAGTGAACGAGCAGTACTTC.

This chain links TRBV10-3 with TRBJ2-5, with 7 bases that match TRBD2. The CDR3 is 12 residues long. Germline V lookup: CDR1 ENHRY, CDR2 SYGVKD. The V and J ends lost 11 bases and 2 bases, in that order; junction bases with no gene match: 5. CDR3 amino acids: CAASGVQETQYF. CDR3 coding DNA: TGTGCCGCTAGCGGAGTACAAGAGACCCAGTACTTC.

This clonotype was seen only a few times. The CDR3 DNA is TGTGCCAGCAGCCGAGGGGCACCTAGCACAGATACGCAGTATTTT. Protein: CASSRGAPSTDTQYF. The V gene is TRBV5-4, the J gene TRBJ2-3; D possibly uses TRBD1 or TRBD2 (5 bases each). The CDR3 loop spans 15 amino acids. Germline V gene lookup returns CDR1 SGHNT and CDR2 YYREEE (reference sequence). The V and J ends lost 4 bases and 0 bases respectively, with 12 bases between them.